This paragraph covers one T cell receptor beta chain sequence. What antigen it recognizes has not been identified. No much larger clonotype is one base removed from it; base qualities were not supplied. This sample was included in a study of Tregs in tolerant kidney transplant recipients (dated by TCRdb to about 2019). About the investigation overall: The study applied TCRbeta sequencing to find donor-specific regulatory T cells before combined kidney and bone marrow transplantation and then followed those same cells after transplant.

Study-wide findings and limitations: Biological reproducibility was not directly assessed, although technical replication error appeared to be minimal. Because only a small number of patients were included, the study had limitations, and the results will need to be validated in larger populations as well as under other immunosuppression protocols. Donor-specific Treg expansion exceeded global Treg expansion in tolerant patients, suggesting antigen-driven rather than nonspecific expansion. For some patients, the PCR primers changed as time went on, which meant samples from those patients could not be compared with one another at the nucleotide level. Expanding Tregs with activated donor B cells appeared to identify the most biologically relevant and donor-specific TCRbeta repertoire.

V loses 7 bases, J loses 0 bases, and the germline ends lie 12 bases apart. The CDR3 sequence holds 14 residues, the cysteine and phenylalanine included. The retained sequence is limited to the CDR3, 42 bases, with the frame set at the first base. As encoded in the germline V gene, CDR1 is SGHRS while CDR2 is YFSETQ. Transplants used related donors with nonmyeloablative bone marrow transplantation; mixed chimerism was transient in the human trials. Unstimulated Tregs (CD4+CD25+CD127-), CD4+ non-Tregs (CD4+CD25-), CD4 and CD8 cells were FACS-sorted from thawed PBMCs. The patients were several recipients of combined kidney and bone marrow transplants from the ITN036ST trial, and samples were available only from these trial subjects. Healthy control blood was processed to PBMCs with a Ficoll density gradient and then cryopreserved, whereas patient PBMCs were collected both before and after transplant.

Genomic DNA was extracted from sorted cells with the QIAGEN DNeasy Blood and Tissue Kit for TCRbeta CDR3 sequencing. High-throughput TCRbeta CDR3 sequencing, which included PCR amplification with bias correction and internal controls, was done commercially through immunoSEQ. In the authors' own workflow: Unique productive TCRbeta sequences were defined by CDR3 nucleotide sequence when primers matched and otherwise by CDR3 amino acid sequence together with Vbeta and Jbeta genes. To correct for sorting error, sequences found in more than one sorted population at a frequency ratio of 2:1 or less were discarded, and the remaining shared sequences were assigned to the population with the higher frequency. A sequence counted as donor-reactive if, in CFSE-low cells, the sequence had a frequency of at least 0.01% and was expanded at least 5-fold compared with unstimulated cells. Jensen-Shannon divergence, calculated on the top 100 TCRbeta sequences ranked by frequency, was used to quantify repertoire divergence. When a sample had multiple sequencing runs, each run was corrected for sorting error separately and the runs were then pooled. Held by TCRdb, this immuneACCESS table contains in-frame sequences only and omits some clones. Under half of the omission traces to an unresolved V gene where checked; the cause of the rest is unknown. That table supplies the V and J calls and clone size; D and trimming were determined from the DNA. For this sample there are 74,000 or so clones; over 75% appear just once. The top ten hold roughly 1.4% of the sample.

The receptor chain draws on TRBV5-1 and TRBJ2-3, with no confident D gene call. The sequencing here drew on CD4+ T cells from blood (PBMCs), taken 24 months after the transplant. This receptor was identified in a human patient who received a combined kidney and bone marrow transplant. Some T cells may originate with the graft donor following a transplant. The CDR3 protein is CASALQPSTDTQYF. Read as DNA, the sequence is TGCGCCAGCGCCTTACAGCCAAGCACAGATACGCAGTATTTT.